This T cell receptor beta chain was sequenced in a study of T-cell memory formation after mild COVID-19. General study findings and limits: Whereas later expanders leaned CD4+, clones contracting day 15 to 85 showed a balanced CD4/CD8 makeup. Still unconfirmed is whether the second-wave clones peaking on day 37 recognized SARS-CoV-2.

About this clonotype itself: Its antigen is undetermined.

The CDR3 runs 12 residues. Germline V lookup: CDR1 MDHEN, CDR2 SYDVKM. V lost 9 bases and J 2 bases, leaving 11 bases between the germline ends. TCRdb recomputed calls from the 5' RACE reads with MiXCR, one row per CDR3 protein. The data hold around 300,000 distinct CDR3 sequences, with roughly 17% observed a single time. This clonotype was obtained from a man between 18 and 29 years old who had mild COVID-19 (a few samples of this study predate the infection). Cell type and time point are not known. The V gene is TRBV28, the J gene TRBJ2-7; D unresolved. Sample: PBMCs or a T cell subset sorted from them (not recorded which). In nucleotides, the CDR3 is TGTGCCAGAATCAAGGGCCCCTACGAGCAGTACTTC. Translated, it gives CARIKGPYEQYF.